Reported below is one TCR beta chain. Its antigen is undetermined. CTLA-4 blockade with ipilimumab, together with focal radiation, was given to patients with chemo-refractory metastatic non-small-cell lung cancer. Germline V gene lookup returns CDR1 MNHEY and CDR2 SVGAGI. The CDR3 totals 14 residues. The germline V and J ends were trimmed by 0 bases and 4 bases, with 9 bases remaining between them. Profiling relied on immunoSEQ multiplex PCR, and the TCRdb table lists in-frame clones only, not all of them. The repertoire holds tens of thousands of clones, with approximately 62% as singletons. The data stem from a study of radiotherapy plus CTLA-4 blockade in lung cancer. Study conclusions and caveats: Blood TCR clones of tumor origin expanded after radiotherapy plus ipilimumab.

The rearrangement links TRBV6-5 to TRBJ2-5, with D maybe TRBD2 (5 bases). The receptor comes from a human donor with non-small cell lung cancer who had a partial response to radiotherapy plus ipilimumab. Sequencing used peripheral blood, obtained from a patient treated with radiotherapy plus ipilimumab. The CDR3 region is CASSYSRRGETQYF. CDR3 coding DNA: TGTGCCAGCAGTTACTCAAGACGGGGAGAGACCCAGTACTTC.